This T cell receptor (beta chain) was captured by sequencing in a study of T cell repertoires in cytomegalovirus infection. This clonotype was recorded a few times. Its antigen is unidentified. TCRdb independently ran MiXCR on the reads; one entry per CDR3 protein. The table lists 650,000 to 850,000 distinct CDR3 sequences, 25% to 35% of them singletons. CDR1 SEHNR and CDR2 FQNEAQ come from the germline V gene (reference sequence). Germline trimming cut 6 bases from V and 2 bases from J; bases unmatched to any gene: 4. The CDR3 covers 14 residues. The sequenced sample was cultured CD8+ T cells from PBMCs, obtained from culture after CMV antigen stimulation. This clonotype originated in a human donor in good health (CMV status not recorded). Some clones in this sample may be carry-over from other donors' samples. This chain joins TRBV7-9 and TRBJ2-7, with 10 bases identical to TRBD1. CDR3: CASRSGTGAYEQYF. CDR3 nucleotides: TGTGCCAGCAGGTCCGGGACAGGGGCCTACGAGCAGTACTTC.